A selection of T cell receptor beta chains follows, all from one sample in a study of blood T cell repertoires in COVID-19. Generated by immunoSEQ multiplex PCR, the TCRdb table keeps only in-frame clones and is missing some. The sample carries about 190,000 clones, around 83% recorded once. The sequencing input was peripheral blood. These receptors were collected from a middle-aged woman with acute or convalescent COVID-19. Each CDR3 is given with its conserved first and last residue. A D gene is named only where the DNA matches it firmly. Clone sizes are given selectively: once, few, many, or a class where the clone is expanded.

V gene: TRBV27
D gene: -
clone size: -
J gene: TRBJ2-7
CDR3 protein: CASSPSRGDGLPYEQYF
CDR3 DNA: TGTGCCAGCAGTCCCTCTCGAGGGGACGGACTACCCTACGAGCAGTACTTC

V gene: TRBV28
D gene: TRBD1
clone size: -
J gene: TRBJ1-4
CDR3 protein: CASTSTGVAEKLFF
CDR3 DNA: TGTGCCAGCACCTCAACAGGGGTGGCTGAAAAACTGTTTTTT

V gene: TRBV5-1
D gene: TRBD1
clone size: once
J gene: TRBJ1-1
CDR3 protein: CASSGVQGENTEAFF
CDR3 DNA: TGCGCCAGCAGCGGGGTACAGGGGGAGAACACTGAAGCTTTCTTT

V gene: TRBV29-1
D gene: TRBD1
clone size: few
J gene: TRBJ2-7
CDR3 protein: CSVNSGQGIYEQYF
CDR3 DNA: TGCAGCGTGAACTCGGGACAGGGCATCTACGAGCAGTACTTC

V gene: TRBV2
D gene: TRBD1
clone size: -
J gene: TRBJ2-5
CDR3 protein: CASTGQGGQTQYF
CDR3 DNA: TGTGCCAGCACAGGACAGGGGGGGCAGACCCAGTACTTC

V gene: TRBV5-1
D gene: TRBD1
clone size: -
J gene: TRBJ2-7
CDR3 protein: CASSRDRGYEQYF
CDR3 DNA: TGCGCCAGCAGCCGGGACAGGGGTTACGAGCAGTACTTC

V gene: TRBV4-1
D gene: TRBD1
clone size: -
J gene: TRBJ1-2
CDR3 protein: CASSQVGQGARYTF
CDR3 DNA: TGCGCCAGCAGCCAGGTGGGACAGGGGGCCCGCTACACCTTC

V gene: TRBV14
D gene: TRBD1
clone size: -
J gene: TRBJ2-7
CDR3 protein: CASSRQGLSYEQYF
CDR3 DNA: TGTGCCAGCAGCCGACAGGGATTGTCCTACGAGCAGTACTTC

V gene: TRBV7-8
D gene: TRBD1
clone size: -
J gene: TRBJ2-7
CDR3 protein: CASSLVGQGYEQYF
CDR3 DNA: TGTGCCAGCAGCTTAGTGGGACAGGGTTACGAGCAGTACTTC

V gene: TRBV27
D gene: -
clone size: -
J gene: TRBJ2-6
CDR3 protein: CASTPLQGSGANVLTF
CDR3 DNA: TGTGCCAGCACCCCGCTTCAGGGCTCTGGGGCCAACGTCCTGACTTTC

V gene: TRBV25-1
D gene: TRBD1
clone size: -
J gene: TRBJ1-2
CDR3 protein: CASSDTGTEFGYTF
CDR3 DNA: TGTGCCAGCAGTGATACCGGGACAGAGTTCGGCTACACCTTC

V gene: TRBV24-1
D gene: TRBD1
clone size: -
J gene: TRBJ2-1
CDR3 protein: CATSDSGTGGFAEQFF
CDR3 DNA: TGTGCCACCAGTGATTCCGGGACAGGGGGCTTCGCTGAGCAGTTCTTC

V gene: TRBV29-1
D gene: -
clone size: -
J gene: TRBJ2-1
CDR3 protein: CSAEVQGCAREQFF
CDR3 DNA: TGCAGCGCCGAGGTCCAGGGTTGTGCGAGAGAGCAGTTCTTC

V gene: TRBV19
D gene: TRBD1
clone size: once
J gene: TRBJ2-7
CDR3 protein: CASRRTGGAILDEQYF
CDR3 DNA: TGTGCCAGTAGGAGGACAGGGGGCGCTATTCTGGACGAGCAGTACTTC

V gene: TRBV28
D gene: -
clone size: once
J gene: TRBJ2-7
CDR3 protein: CASSFGGSSYEQYF
CDR3 DNA: TGTGCCAGCAGTTTCGGGGGAAGCTCCTACGAGCAGTACTTC

V gene: TRBV28
D gene: -
clone size: -
J gene: TRBJ1-1
CDR3 protein: CASSSDGGARTEAFF
CDR3 DNA: TGTGCCAGCAGTTCCGATGGGGGCGCAAGGACTGAAGCTTTCTTT

V gene: TRBV5-1
D gene: TRBD1
clone size: -
J gene: TRBJ2-5
CDR3 protein: CASSTLWTGGASETQYF
CDR3 DNA: TGCGCCAGCAGTACACTCTGGACAGGGGGCGCTTCCGAGACCCAGTACTTC

V gene: TRBV19
D gene: -
clone size: -
J gene: TRBJ2-3
CDR3 protein: CASSIESSLTDTQYF
CDR3 DNA: TGTGCCAGTAGTATAGAGTCTTCACTCACAGATACGCAGTATTTT

V gene: TRBV27
D gene: -
clone size: -
J gene: TRBJ2-5
CDR3 protein: CASSSRDWDLGTQYF
CDR3 DNA: TGTGCCAGCAGTAGCCGGGACTGGGATTTGGGGACCCAGTACTTC

V gene: TRBV7-6
D gene: -
clone size: -
J gene: TRBJ2-7
CDR3 protein: CASSSSHEQYF
CDR3 DNA: TGTGCCAGCAGCTCCTCCCACGAGCAGTACTTC

V gene: TRBV3-1/TRBV3-2
D gene: -
clone size: -
J gene: TRBJ2-7
CDR3 protein: CASSQFSGDSYEQYF
CDR3 DNA: TGTGCCAGCAGCCAATTCTCGGGGGACTCCTACGAGCAGTACTTC

V gene: TRBV30
D gene: TRBD1
clone size: once
J gene: TRBJ1-5
CDR3 protein: CAWSPAQGSFSNQPQHF
CDR3 DNA: TGTGCCTGGAGTCCTGCACAGGGGTCTTTTTCCAATCAGCCCCAGCATTTT

V gene: TRBV19
D gene: TRBD1
clone size: -
J gene: TRBJ1-1
CDR3 protein: CASSIDEGGWTEAFF
CDR3 DNA: TGTGCCAGTAGTATAGACGAAGGGGGCTGGACTGAAGCTTTCTTT

V gene: TRBV7-9
D gene: TRBD1
clone size: -
J gene: TRBJ1-2
CDR3 protein: CASSHTTGGRRGYTF
CDR3 DNA: TGTGCCAGCAGCCACACTACAGGGGGCAGGAGGGGCTACACCTTC

V gene: TRBV5-4
D gene: TRBD2
clone size: -
J gene: TRBJ2-2
CDR3 protein: CASSFLPSGTGELFF
CDR3 DNA: TGTGCCAGCAGCTTTCTTCCTAGCGGCACCGGGGAGCTGTTTTTT

V gene: TRBV27
D gene: TRBD1
clone size: -
J gene: TRBJ1-2
CDR3 protein: CATGSTGTGVYGYTF
CDR3 DNA: TGTGCCACGGGTTCAACCGGGACAGGGGTGTATGGCTACACCTTC

V gene: TRBV28
D gene: -
clone size: -
J gene: TRBJ1-5
CDR3 protein: CASSLWGQGRRQPQHF
CDR3 DNA: TGTGCCAGCAGTTTATGGGGGCAGGGGCGCAGGCAGCCCCAGCATTTT

V gene: TRBV30
D gene: -
clone size: once
J gene: TRBJ2-7
CDR3 protein: CAWVGTRSSYEQYF
CDR3 DNA: TGTGCCTGGGTGGGGACACGGAGCTCCTACGAGCAGTACTTC

V gene: TRBV4-1
D gene: -
clone size: -
J gene: TRBJ2-7
CDR3 protein: CASSQDPYDPAASSYEQYF
CDR3 DNA: TGCGCCAGCAGCCAAGATCCTTACGACCCGGCAGCGAGCTCCTACGAGCAGTACTTC

V gene: TRBV10-3
D gene: TRBD1
clone size: -
J gene: TRBJ1-4
CDR3 protein: CAISVRQGDEKLFF
CDR3 DNA: TGTGCCATCAGTGTGCGGCAGGGGGATGAAAAACTGTTTTTT

V gene: TRBV6-5
D gene: TRBD1
clone size: -
J gene: TRBJ2-7
CDR3 protein: CASSRDRDSVEQYF
CDR3 DNA: TGTGCCAGCAGCCGGGACAGGGATTCGGTCGAGCAGTACTTC

V gene: TRBV24-1
D gene: TRBD1
clone size: -
J gene: TRBJ2-7
CDR3 protein: CATSDFGQGGSGEQYF
CDR3 DNA: TGTGCCACCAGTGACTTCGGACAGGGGGGTTCCGGCGAGCAGTACTTC

V gene: TRBV11-2
D gene: -
clone size: -
J gene: TRBJ1-3
CDR3 protein: CASSRSDSGNTIYF
CDR3 DNA: TGTGCCAGCAGTCGTAGTGACTCTGGAAACACCATATATTTT

V gene: TRBV12-3/TRBV12-4
D gene: -
clone size: -
J gene: TRBJ2-1
CDR3 protein: CASSRQEREQFF
CDR3 DNA: TGTGCCAGCAGTCGACAGGAGCGTGAGCAGTTCTTC

V gene: TRBV11-3
D gene: TRBD1
clone size: -
J gene: TRBJ2-7
CDR3 protein: CASNLVPGGGHEQYF
CDR3 DNA: TGTGCCAGCAACTTAGTTCCAGGGGGCGGCCACGAGCAGTACTTC

V gene: TRBV6-5
D gene: TRBD2
clone size: -
J gene: TRBJ2-3
CDR3 protein: CASKTSGGGTDTQYF
CDR3 DNA: TGTGCCAGCAAGACTAGCGGAGGGGGCACAGATACGCAGTATTTT

V gene: TRBV7-9
D gene: TRBD1
clone size: -
J gene: TRBJ2-7
CDR3 protein: CASDRQGSYEQYF
CDR3 DNA: TGTGCCAGCGACAGACAGGGCAGCTACGAGCAGTACTTC

V gene: TRBV4-1
D gene: TRBD2
clone size: -
J gene: TRBJ2-1
CDR3 protein: CASSQDPGTSGRIYNEQFF
CDR3 DNA: TGCGCCAGCAGCCAAGATCCCGGGACTAGCGGGAGAATCTACAATGAGCAGTTCTTC

V gene: TRBV9
D gene: -
clone size: -
J gene: TRBJ1-5
CDR3 protein: CASSVADSWNQPQHF
CDR3 DNA: TGTGCCAGCAGCGTAGCTGACAGTTGGAATCAGCCCCAGCATTTT

V gene: TRBV2
D gene: TRBD1
clone size: -
J gene: TRBJ2-7
CDR3 protein: CASKVGKGAGEQYF
CDR3 DNA: TGTGCCAGCAAAGTCGGGAAGGGGGCAGGCGAGCAGTACTTC

V gene: TRBV15
D gene: -
clone size: -
J gene: TRBJ2-7
CDR3 protein: CATSRDRYELQRQYF
CDR3 DNA: TGTGCCACCAGCAGAGATCGGTATGAATTACAGAGGCAGTACTTC

V gene: TRBV6-5
D gene: -
clone size: -
J gene: TRBJ1-5
CDR3 protein: CASSRTGNQPQHF
CDR3 DNA: TGTGCCAGCTCTCGTACAGGTAATCAGCCCCAGCATTTT

V gene: TRBV4-1
D gene: -
clone size: -
J gene: TRBJ2-7
CDR3 protein: CASSPRTEAILRGGEQYF
CDR3 DNA: TGCGCCAGCAGCCCTAGGACAGAAGCGATCCTACGTGGCGGCGAGCAGTACTTC

V gene: TRBV4-2
D gene: -
clone size: -
J gene: TRBJ1-3
CDR3 protein: CASSQDRGSDSGNTIYF
CDR3 DNA: TGTGCCAGCAGCCAAGATCGCGGGTCCGACTCTGGAAACACCATATATTTT

V gene: TRBV7-3
D gene: -
clone size: -
J gene: TRBJ2-3
CDR3 protein: CASSLGGAADTQYF
CDR3 DNA: TGTGCCAGCAGCTTAGGTGGGGCGGCGGATACGCAGTATTTT

V gene: TRBV9
D gene: -
clone size: -
J gene: TRBJ2-1
CDR3 protein: CASSVAARGNNEQFF
CDR3 DNA: TGTGCCAGCAGCGTAGCCGCGAGGGGGAACAATGAGCAGTTCTTC

V gene: TRBV3-1/TRBV3-2
D gene: -
clone size: few
J gene: TRBJ2-2
CDR3 protein: CASSHSARAGRGAGELFF
CDR3 DNA: TGTGCCAGCAGCCATTCCGCTCGTGCGGGAAGGGGAGCCGGGGAGCTGTTTTTT

V gene: TRBV19
D gene: TRBD1
clone size: -
J gene: TRBJ1-2
CDR3 protein: CASSIGDRLPYYGYTF
CDR3 DNA: TGTGCCAGTAGTATCGGGGACAGGCTGCCGTACTATGGCTACACCTTC

V gene: TRBV9
D gene: -
clone size: -
J gene: TRBJ1-1
CDR3 protein: CASSVADSTEAFF
CDR3 DNA: TGTGCCAGCAGCGTAGCGGACAGCACTGAAGCTTTCTTT

V gene: TRBV5-8
D gene: -
clone size: -
J gene: TRBJ1-2
CDR3 protein: CASASGIYGYTF
CDR3 DNA: TGTGCCAGCGCTTCAGGAATCTATGGCTACACCTTC

V gene: TRBV11-2
D gene: TRBD1
clone size: -
J gene: TRBJ2-7
CDR3 protein: CASSSGTGGYEQYF
CDR3 DNA: TGTGCCAGCAGCTCCGGGACAGGGGGCTACGAGCAGTACTTC

V gene: TRBV7-2
D gene: TRBD2
clone size: -
J gene: TRBJ2-3
CDR3 protein: CASSFVSGGADTQYF
CDR3 DNA: TGTGCCAGCAGCTTTGTTAGCGGGGGGGCAGATACGCAGTATTTT

V gene: TRBV5-4
D gene: TRBD1
clone size: -
J gene: TRBJ1-3
CDR3 protein: CASSYGQGAISGNTIYF
CDR3 DNA: TGTGCCAGCAGCTACGGACAGGGGGCTATCTCTGGAAACACCATATATTTT

V gene: TRBV10-3
D gene: TRBD2
clone size: -
J gene: TRBJ2-7
CDR3 protein: CAIRGTSGRNRAYEQYF
CDR3 DNA: TGTGCCATCAGGGGGACTAGCGGGAGAAATAGGGCCTACGAGCAGTACTTC

V gene: TRBV9
D gene: -
clone size: -
J gene: TRBJ2-3
CDR3 protein: CASSLQGYSLTDTQYF
CDR3 DNA: TGTGCCAGCAGCCTCCAGGGTTATTCGCTCACAGATACGCAGTATTTT

V gene: TRBV18
D gene: -
clone size: -
J gene: TRBJ2-7
CDR3 protein: CASSTQSSYEQYF
CDR3 DNA: TGTGCCAGCTCTACACAGAGCTCCTACGAGCAGTACTTC

V gene: TRBV7-9
D gene: TRBD1
clone size: -
J gene: TRBJ1-2
CDR3 protein: CASRHLQGADGYTF
CDR3 DNA: TGTGCCAGCAGGCACCTACAGGGGGCCGATGGCTACACCTTC

V gene: TRBV19
D gene: TRBD1
clone size: -
J gene: TRBJ1-1
CDR3 protein: CASSPDRGTEAFF
CDR3 DNA: TGTGCCAGTAGTCCAGACAGGGGCACTGAAGCTTTCTTT

V gene: TRBV28
D gene: -
clone size: few
J gene: TRBJ2-3
CDR3 protein: CASSFFVSSGVGDTQYF
CDR3 DNA: TGTGCCAGCAGTTTCTTTGTTTCATCGGGGGTCGGAGATACGCAGTATTTT